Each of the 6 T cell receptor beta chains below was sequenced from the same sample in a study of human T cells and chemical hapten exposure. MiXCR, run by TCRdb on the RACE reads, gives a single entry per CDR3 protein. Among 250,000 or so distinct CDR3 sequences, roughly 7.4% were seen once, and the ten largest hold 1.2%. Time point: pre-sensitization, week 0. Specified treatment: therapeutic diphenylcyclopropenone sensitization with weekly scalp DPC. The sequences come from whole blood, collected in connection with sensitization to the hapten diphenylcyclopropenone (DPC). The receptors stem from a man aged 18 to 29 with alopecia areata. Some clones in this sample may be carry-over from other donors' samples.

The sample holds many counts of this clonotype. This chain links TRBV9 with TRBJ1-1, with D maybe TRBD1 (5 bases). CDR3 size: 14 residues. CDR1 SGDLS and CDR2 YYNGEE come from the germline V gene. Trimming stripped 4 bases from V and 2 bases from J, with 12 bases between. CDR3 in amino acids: CASSILTANTEAFF. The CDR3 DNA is TGTGCCAGCAGCATCCTGACAGCAAACACTGAAGCTTTCTTT.

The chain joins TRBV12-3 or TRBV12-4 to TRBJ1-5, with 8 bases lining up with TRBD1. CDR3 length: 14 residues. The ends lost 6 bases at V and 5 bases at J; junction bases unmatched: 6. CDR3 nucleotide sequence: TGTGCCAGCAGCCGGCCAGGGGGCCATCAGCCCCAGCATTTT. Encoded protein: CASSRPGGHQPQHF.

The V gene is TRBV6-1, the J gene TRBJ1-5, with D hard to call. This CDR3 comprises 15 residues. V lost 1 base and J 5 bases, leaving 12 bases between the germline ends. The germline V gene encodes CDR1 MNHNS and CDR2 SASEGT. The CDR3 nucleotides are TGTGCCAGCAGTGAAGGGGGAGTTGGGCATCAGCCCCAGCATTTT. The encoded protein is CASSEGGVGHQPQHF.

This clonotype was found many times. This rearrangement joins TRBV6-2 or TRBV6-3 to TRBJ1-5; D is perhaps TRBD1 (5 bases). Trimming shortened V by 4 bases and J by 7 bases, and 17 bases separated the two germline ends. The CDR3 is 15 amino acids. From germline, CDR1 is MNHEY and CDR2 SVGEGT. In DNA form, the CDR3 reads TGTGCCAGCAGTTTGACAGCCCTGAGGGACCAGCCCCAGCATTTT. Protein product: CASSLTALRDQPQHF.

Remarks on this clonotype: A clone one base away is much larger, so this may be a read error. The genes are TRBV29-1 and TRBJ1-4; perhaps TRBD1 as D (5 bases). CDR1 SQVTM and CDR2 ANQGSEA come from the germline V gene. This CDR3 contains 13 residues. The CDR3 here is CSVTGTENEKLIF. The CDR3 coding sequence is TGCAGCGTCACCGGGACGGAGAATGAAAAACTGATTTTT.

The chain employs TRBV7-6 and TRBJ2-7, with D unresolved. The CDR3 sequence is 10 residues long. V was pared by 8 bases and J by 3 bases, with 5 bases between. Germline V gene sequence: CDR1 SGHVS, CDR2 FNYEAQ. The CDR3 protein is CASPYYEQYV. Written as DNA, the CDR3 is TGTGCCAGCCCCTACTACGAGCAGTACGTC.